This T cell receptor beta chain was profiled in a study of blood T cell repertoires in COVID-19. About the research overall: Whether acute or convalescent, the COVID-19 samples came from the United States, Italy and Spain.

Original data processing: Amplification with reference gene primers provided the estimates of nucleated cell counts. Produced via immunoSEQ multiplex PCR; TCRdb's table is partial and in-frame only. The V and J calls and clone size come from that table; D and trimming were worked out from the DNA. This sample has under 450,000 clones; around 87% occur once, and the top ten carry 1.3%. This clone was recorded once. Trimming removed 0 bases at V and 4 bases at J, with 12 bases between. Germline CDR1 LNHNV, CDR2 YYDKDF (reference sequence). The CDR3 runs to 15 residues. The study assigned cohorts using participant-reported clinical history. Donors of Cohort 3 who recovered were those that had two negative PCRs, clearance, or symptom resolution.

Sequences were obtained from PBMCs or T cells enriched from blood (not recorded which). J is TRBJ1-2 and V is TRBV15; no reliable D call. This TCR came from a man aged 30-40 years who had recovered from COVID-19. The CDR3 nucleotides read TGTGCCACCAGCAGAGATCGGGTCCCCGGCTATGGCTACACCTTC. Amino acid sequence: CATSRDRVPGYGYTF.